The 10 T cell receptor beta chains listed next were all sequenced from one sample in a study of human T cells and chemical hapten exposure. The time point: pre-sensitization, week 0. Treatment reported: therapeutic diphenylcyclopropenone sensitization with weekly scalp DPC. TCRdb passed the RACE reads through MiXCR, listing each CDR3 protein once. The data contain some 250,000 distinct CDR3 sequences, about 7.7% of them singletons. The sample in question was whole blood, obtained in connection with sensitization to the hapten diphenylcyclopropenone (DPC). Receptors originate from a man aged 18 to 35 with alopecia areata. Some clones in this sample may be carry-over from other donors' samples.

A few counts support this clonotype. The J gene is TRBJ1-2, the V gene TRBV12-3 or TRBV12-4, with D perhaps TRBD1 (6 bases). Trimming stripped 2 bases from V and 3 bases from J, with 10 bases between. The CDR3 length is 14 residues. The CDR3 is CASSLRGGDYGYTF. In DNA form, the CDR3 reads TGTGCCAGCAGTTTAAGAGGGGGGGACTATGGCTACACCTTC.

This chain joins TRBV11-3 and TRBJ2-2; 8 nucleotides match TRBD2. With V trimmed by 5 bases and J by 6 bases, 11 bases remained unmatched. CDR1 and CDR2 (germline): SGHNT, YENEEA. This CDR3 is built from 16 residues. The CDR3 loop reads CASSASPFGGAGELFF. The CDR3 region has the DNA TGTGCCAGCAGCGCGAGCCCCTTCGGGGGGGCCGGGGAGCTGTTTTTT.

The chain couples TRBV12-3 or TRBV12-4 to TRBJ1-6; D gene uncertain. This CDR3 spans 13 amino acids. V was trimmed by 5 bases and J by 7 bases, leaving 9 bases between them. In nucleotides, the CDR3 is TGTGCCAGCAGTCGGGTTGGAAATTCACCCCTCCACTTT. Its protein is CASSRVGNSPLHF.

This clonotype was detected a few times. The gene calls are TRBV10-3 and TRBJ1-3, with 7 bases that match TRBD1. The CDR3 covers 16 residues. Germline lookup yields CDR1 ENHRY and CDR2 SYGVKD. V trimming: 6 bases; J trimming: 3 bases; junction bases outside the gene matches: 11. DNA for the CDR3: TGTGCCATCAGGGAGGACAGGACCGCTAGTGGAAACACCATATATTTT. It encodes CAIREDRTASGNTIYF.

In this sample, this clonotype turned up once. The V and J genes are TRBV12-3 or TRBV12-4 and TRBJ2-7; D is perhaps TRBD1 (6 bases). The CDR3 length is 14 residues. V was pared by 6 bases and J by 2 bases, with 14 bases between. CDR3 amino acids: CASRSTRGTYEQYF. DNA for the CDR3: TGTGCCAGCAGGTCAACCAGGGGAACCTACGAGCAGTACTTC.

This clonotype showed up many times. V and J are TRBV11-3 and TRBJ2-2, with TRBD1 identical over 7 bases. Germline CDR1 reads SGHNT; CDR2 reads YENEEA. There are 14 residues in the CDR3. V was pared by 4 bases and J by 6 bases, with 5 bases of the junction left unmatched. The CDR3: CASSSDRVPGELFF. CDR3 bases: TGTGCCAGCAGCTCAGACAGGGTCCCCGGGGAGCTGTTTTTT.

V is TRBV27 and J is TRBJ1-3; D remains unclear. Trimming shortened V by 5 bases and J by 2 bases, and 13 bases separated the two germline ends. CDR1 and CDR2 from the germline V gene are MNHEY and SMNVEV (reference sequence). There are 15 residues in the CDR3. In DNA form, the CDR3 reads TGTGCCAGCAGTGCGGCGCTCATGCCTGGAAACACCATATATTTT. Amino acid sequence: CASSAALMPGNTIYF.

For this clonotype: Compared with germline, one end of the junction differs, possibly owing to a read error. The chain couples TRBV5-1 to TRBJ2-5; TRBD2 aligns across 7 bases. The length of the CDR3 is 13 residues. Germline CDR1 is SGHRS and CDR2 is YFSETQ. This CDR3 is CTSSSTGGETQYF. DNA of the CDR3: TGCACCAGCAGCTCCACGGGGGGTGAGACCCAGTACTTC.

This clonotype was detected only a few times. V gene TRBV9 combines with J gene TRBJ2-2; D is unclear. This CDR3 has 15 amino acids. V was trimmed by 0 bases and J by 4 bases, leaving 10 bases between them. CDR1 SGDLS and CDR2 YYNGEE come from the germline V gene. This CDR3 is CASSVVSTATGELFF. The CDR3 bases are TGTGCCAGCAGCGTAGTGAGTACAGCCACCGGGGAGCTGTTTTTT.

As to this clonotype: This clone may be a read error of a much larger clone one base away. The V call is TRBV7-9, the J call TRBJ1-1, with D possibly being TRBD1 (5 bases). The CDR3 loop spans 14 amino acids. The germline gives CDR1 SEHNR, CDR2 FQNEAQ (reference sequence). Deletions cut 1 base from V and 7 bases from J, with 13 bases between. The CDR3 here is CASSLEGLRIEAFF. The CDR3 DNA sequence: TGTGCCAGCAGCTTAGAGGGGCTTAGGATTGAAGCTTTCTTT.